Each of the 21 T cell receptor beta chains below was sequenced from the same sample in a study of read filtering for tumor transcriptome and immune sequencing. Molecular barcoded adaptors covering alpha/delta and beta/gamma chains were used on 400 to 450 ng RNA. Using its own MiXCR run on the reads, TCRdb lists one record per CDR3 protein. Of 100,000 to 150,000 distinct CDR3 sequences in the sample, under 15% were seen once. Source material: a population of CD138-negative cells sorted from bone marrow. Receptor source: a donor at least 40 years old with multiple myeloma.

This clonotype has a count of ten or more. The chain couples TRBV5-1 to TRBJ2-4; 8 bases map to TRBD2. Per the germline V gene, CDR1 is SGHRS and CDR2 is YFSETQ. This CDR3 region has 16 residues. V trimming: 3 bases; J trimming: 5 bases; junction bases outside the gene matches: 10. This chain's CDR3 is CASSSVSGKRENIQYF. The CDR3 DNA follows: TGCGCCAGCAGCTCCGTTAGCGGGAAAAGAGAAAACATTCAGTACTTC.

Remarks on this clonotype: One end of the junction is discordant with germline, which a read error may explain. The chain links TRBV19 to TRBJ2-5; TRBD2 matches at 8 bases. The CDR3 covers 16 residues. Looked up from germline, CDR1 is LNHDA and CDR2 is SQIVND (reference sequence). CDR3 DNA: TGCGCCAGTAGTCGTTTGGGGACTAGGGGCTGGAAGACCCAGTACTTC. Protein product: CASSRLGTRGWKTQYF.

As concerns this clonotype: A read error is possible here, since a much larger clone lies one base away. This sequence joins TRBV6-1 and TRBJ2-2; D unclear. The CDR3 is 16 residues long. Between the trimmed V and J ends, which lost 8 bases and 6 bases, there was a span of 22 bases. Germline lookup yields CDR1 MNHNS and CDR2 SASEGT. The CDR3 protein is CASATNLGMISGELFF. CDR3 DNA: TGTGCCAGCGCAACTAACCTGGGGATGATTTCCGGGGAGCTGTTTTTT.

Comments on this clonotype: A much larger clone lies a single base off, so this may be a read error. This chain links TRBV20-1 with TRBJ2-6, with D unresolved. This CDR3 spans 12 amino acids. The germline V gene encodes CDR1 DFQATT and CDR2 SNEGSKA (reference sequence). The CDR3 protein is CNASAGANVLTF. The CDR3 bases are TGCAATGCGAGCGCTGGGGCCAACGTCCTGACTTTC.

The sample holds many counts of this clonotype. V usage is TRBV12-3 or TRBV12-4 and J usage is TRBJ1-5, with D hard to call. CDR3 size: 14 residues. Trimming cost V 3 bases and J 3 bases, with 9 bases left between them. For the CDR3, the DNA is TGTGCCAGCAGTTTTAAAGGGCTCAATCAGCCCCAGCATTTT. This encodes CASSFKGLNQPQHF.

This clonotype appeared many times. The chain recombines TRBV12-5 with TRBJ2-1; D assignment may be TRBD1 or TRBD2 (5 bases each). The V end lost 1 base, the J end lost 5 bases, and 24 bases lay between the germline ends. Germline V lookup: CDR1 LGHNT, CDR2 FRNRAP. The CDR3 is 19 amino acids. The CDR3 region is CASGLGKILGRMGDNEQFF. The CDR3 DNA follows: TGTGCTAGTGGTTTGGGTAAAATCCTTGGCAGGATGGGGGACAATGAGCAGTTCTTC.

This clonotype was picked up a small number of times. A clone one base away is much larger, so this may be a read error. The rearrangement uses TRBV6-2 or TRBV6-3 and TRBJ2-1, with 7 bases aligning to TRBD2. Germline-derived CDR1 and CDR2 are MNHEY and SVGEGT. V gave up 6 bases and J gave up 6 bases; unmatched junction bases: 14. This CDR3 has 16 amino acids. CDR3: CASSLEGGRESNEQFF. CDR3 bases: TGTGCCAGCAGCCTTGAGGGAGGGCGGGAGTCCAATGAGCAGTTCTTC.

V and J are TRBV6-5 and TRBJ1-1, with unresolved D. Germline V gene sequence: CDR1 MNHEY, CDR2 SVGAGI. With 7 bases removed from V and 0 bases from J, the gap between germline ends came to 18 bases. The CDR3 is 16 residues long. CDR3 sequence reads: CASTPQRGRVNTEAFF. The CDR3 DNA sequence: TGTGCCAGCACCCCCCAGCGAGGGAGAGTGAACACTGAAGCTTTCTTT.

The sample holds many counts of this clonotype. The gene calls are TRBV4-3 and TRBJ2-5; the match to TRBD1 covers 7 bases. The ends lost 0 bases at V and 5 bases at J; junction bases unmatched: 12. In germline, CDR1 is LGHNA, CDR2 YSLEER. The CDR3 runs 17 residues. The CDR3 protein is CASSQDTRGHQVETQYF. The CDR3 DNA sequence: TGCGCCAGCAGCCAAGATACAAGGGGGCACCAAGTTGAGACCCAGTACTTC.

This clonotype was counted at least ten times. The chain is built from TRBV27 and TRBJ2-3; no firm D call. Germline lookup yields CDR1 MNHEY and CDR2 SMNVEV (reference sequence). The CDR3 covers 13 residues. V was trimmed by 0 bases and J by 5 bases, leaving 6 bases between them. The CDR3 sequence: CASSLSGKDTQYF. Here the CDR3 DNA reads TGTGCCAGCAGTTTATCTGGGAAAGATACGCAGTATTTT.

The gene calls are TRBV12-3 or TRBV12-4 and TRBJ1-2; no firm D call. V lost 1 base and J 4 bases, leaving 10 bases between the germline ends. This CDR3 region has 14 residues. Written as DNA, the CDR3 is TGTGCCAGCAGTTTAGAGGGTTTTTCCTATGGCTACACCTTC. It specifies CASSLEGFSYGYTF.

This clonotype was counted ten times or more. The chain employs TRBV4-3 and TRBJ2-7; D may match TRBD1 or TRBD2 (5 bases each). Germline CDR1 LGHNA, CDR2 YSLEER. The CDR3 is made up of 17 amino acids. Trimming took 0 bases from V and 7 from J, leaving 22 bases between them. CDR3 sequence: CASSQEIRPGGGLEQYF. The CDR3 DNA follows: TGCGCCAGCAGCCAAGAAATACGCCCCGGTGGGGGTCTGGAGCAGTACTTC.

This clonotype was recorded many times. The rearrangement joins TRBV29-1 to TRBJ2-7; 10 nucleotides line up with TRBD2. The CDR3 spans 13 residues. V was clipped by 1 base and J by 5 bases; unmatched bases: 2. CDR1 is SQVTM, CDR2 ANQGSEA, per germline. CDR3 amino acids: CSVEASGRDEQYF. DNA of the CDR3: TGCAGCGTTGAAGCGAGCGGGAGGGACGAGCAGTACTTC.

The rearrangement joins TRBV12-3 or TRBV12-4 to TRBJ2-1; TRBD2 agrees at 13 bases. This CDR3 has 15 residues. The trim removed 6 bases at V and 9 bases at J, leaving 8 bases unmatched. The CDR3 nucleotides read TGTGCCAGCAGCTCCGGACTAGCGGGAGTAGCTGAGCAGTTCTTC. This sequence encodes CASSSGLAGVAEQFF.

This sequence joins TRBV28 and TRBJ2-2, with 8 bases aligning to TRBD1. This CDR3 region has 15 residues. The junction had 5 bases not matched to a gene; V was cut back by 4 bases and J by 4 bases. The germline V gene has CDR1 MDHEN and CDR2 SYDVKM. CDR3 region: CASSSDRGGTGELFF. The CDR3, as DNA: TGTGCCAGCAGTTCAGACAGGGGTGGCACCGGGGAGCTGTTTTTT.

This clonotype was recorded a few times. DNA of the CDR3: TGTGCCAGCAGACGGTATGGGACAGCCGTCTCTGGAAACACCATATATTTT. Protein sequence: CASRRYGTAVSGNTIYF. This rearrangement joins TRBV12-3 or TRBV12-4 to TRBJ1-3; 7 bases line up with TRBD1. J gave up 0 bases and V 6 bases, and 11 bases lay outside the gene matches. The CDR3 totals 17 residues.

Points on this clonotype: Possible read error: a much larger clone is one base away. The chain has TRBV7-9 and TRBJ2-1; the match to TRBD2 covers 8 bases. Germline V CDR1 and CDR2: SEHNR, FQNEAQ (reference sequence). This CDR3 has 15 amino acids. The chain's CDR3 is CASSLVLAVYSEQFF. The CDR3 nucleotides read TGTGCCAGCAGCTTAGTACTAGCGGTGTACAGTGAGCAGTTCTTC. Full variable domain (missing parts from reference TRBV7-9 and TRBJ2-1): DTGVSQNPRHKITKRGQNVTFRCDPISEHNRLYWYRQTLGQGPEFLTYFQNEAQLEKSRLLSDRFSAERPKGSFSTLEIQRTEQGDSAMYLCASSLVLAVYSEQFFGPGTRLTVL.

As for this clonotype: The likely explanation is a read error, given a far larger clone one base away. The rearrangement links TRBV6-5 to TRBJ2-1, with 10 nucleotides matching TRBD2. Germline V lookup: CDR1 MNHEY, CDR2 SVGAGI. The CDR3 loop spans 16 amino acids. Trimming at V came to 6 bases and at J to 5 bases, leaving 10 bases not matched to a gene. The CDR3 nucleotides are TGTGCCAGCAGAGGACTAGCGGCGGGATGGGACAATGAGCAGTTCTTC. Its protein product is CASRGLAAGWDNEQFF.

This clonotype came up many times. This CDR3 reads CASITSGRPNNEQFF. CDR3 sequence (DNA): TGTGCCAGCATTACCAGCGGGAGGCCAAACAATGAGCAGTTCTTC. The chain links TRBV12-3 or TRBV12-4 to TRBJ2-1; 9 bases fit TRBD2. This CDR3 contains 15 residues. The J segment lost 5 bases and the V segment lost 7 bases, leaving 9 bases of the junction unmatched.

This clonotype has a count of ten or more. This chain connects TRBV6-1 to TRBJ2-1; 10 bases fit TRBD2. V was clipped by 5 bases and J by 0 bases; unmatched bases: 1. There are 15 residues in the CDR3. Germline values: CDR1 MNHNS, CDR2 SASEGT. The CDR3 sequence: CASSTSGVSYNEQFF. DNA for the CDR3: TGTGCCAGCAGTACTAGCGGGGTCTCCTACAATGAGCAGTTCTTC.

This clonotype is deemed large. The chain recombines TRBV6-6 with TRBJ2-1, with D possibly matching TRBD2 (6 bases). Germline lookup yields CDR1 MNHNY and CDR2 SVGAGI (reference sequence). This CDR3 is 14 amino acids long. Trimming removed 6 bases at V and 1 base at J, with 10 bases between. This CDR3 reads CASRVGTSYNEQFF. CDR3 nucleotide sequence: TGTGCCAGCAGGGTCGGGACTTCCTACAATGAGCAGTTCTTC.